This T cell receptor (beta chain) appears in the sequencing data of a study of post-analysis software for immune sequencing data. Study results and limitations: A few TRBV segments were significantly more frequent in patients than in controls. TRBV5-6, TRBV5-1 and TRBV20-1 were among these segments. Multiple sclerosis patients showed significantly lower normalized Chao1 diversity than controls did. Samples from one preparation batch, clustered by F measure, grouped strongly together.

The germline V gene has CDR1 SGHRS and CDR2 YFSETQ. The V end was cut by 5 bases, the J end by 0 bases, with 15 bases between. This CDR3 is 15 amino acids long. Unique molecular identifiers featured in each of the TCR beta cDNA libraries. A population of roughly 0.85 to 11 million T cells gave rise to roughly 0.5 million cDNA molecules. Via MiXCR, TCRdb re-called the PCR reads, giving one row per CDR3 protein. The sample consists of some 690,000 distinct CDR3 sequences, around 27% of them appearing once. With respect to this clonotype: Antigen: not known.

This receptor was taken from a girl between 10 and 17 years old with multiple sclerosis. Sequenced sample: blood. V is TRBV5-1 and J is TRBJ2-7, with TRBD1 as a possible D gene (8 bases). DNA of the CDR3: TGCGCCAGCAGGGGGAACAGGGGGGGCTCCTACGAGCAGTACTTC. Protein: CASRGNRGGSYEQYF.